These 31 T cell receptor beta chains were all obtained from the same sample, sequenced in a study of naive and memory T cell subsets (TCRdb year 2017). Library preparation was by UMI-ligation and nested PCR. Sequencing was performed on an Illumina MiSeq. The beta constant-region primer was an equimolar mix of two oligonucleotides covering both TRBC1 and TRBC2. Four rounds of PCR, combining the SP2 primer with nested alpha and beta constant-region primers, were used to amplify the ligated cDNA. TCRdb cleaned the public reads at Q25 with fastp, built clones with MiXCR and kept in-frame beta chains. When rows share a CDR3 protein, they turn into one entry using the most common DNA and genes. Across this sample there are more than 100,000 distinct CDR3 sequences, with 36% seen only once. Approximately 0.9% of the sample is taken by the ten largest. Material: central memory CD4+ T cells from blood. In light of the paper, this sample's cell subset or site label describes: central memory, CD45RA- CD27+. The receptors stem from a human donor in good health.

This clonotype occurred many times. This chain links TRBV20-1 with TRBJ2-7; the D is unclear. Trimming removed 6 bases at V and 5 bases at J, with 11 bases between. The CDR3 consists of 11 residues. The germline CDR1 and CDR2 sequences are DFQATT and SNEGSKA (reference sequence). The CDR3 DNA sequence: TGCAGTGCGCCACTTGTAGACGAGCAGTACTTC. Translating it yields CSAPLVDEQYF.

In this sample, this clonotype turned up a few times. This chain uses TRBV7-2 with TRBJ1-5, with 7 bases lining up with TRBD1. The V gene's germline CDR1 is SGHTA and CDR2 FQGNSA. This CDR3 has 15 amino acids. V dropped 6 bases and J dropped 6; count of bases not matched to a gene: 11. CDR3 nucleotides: TGTGCCAGCAGTGCCTCTCACAGGGGAGGTCAGCCCCAGCATTTT. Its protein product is CASSASHRGGQPQHF.

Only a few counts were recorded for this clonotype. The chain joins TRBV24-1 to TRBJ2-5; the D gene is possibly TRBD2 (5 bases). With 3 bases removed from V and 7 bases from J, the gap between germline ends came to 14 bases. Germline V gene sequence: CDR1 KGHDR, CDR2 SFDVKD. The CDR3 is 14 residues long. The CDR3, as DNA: TGTGCCACCAGTGATCCGGGGTACGAGCTGACCCAGTACTTC. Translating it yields CATSDPGYELTQYF.

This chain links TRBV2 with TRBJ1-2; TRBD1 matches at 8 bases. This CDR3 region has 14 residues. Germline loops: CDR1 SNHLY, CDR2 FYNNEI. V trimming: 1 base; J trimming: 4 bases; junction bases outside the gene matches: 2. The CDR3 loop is CASSEVGQGYGYTF. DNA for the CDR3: TGTGCCAGCAGTGAAGTTGGACAGGGCTATGGCTACACCTTC. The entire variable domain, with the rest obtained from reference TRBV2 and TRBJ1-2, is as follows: EPEVTQTPSHQVTQMGQEVILRCVPISNHLYFYWYRQILGQKVEFLVSFYNNEISEKSEIFDDQFSVERPDGSNFTLKIRSTKLEDSAMYFCASSEVGQGYGYTFGSGTRLTVV.

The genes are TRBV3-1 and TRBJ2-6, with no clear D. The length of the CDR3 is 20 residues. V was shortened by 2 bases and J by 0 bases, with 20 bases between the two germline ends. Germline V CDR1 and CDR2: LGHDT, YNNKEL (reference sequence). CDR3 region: CASSQSRSQVVPSGANVLTF. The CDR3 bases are TGTGCCAGCAGCCAAAGTCGTTCCCAGGTTGTCCCCTCTGGGGCCAACGTCCTGACTTTC.

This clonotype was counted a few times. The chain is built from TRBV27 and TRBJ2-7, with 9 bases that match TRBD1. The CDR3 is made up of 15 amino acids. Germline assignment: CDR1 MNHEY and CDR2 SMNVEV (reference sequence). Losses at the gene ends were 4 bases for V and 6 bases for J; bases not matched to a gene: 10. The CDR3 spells CASSSHGQGSGEQYF. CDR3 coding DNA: TGTGCCAGCAGTTCCCACGGACAGGGGTCGGGCGAGCAGTACTTC.

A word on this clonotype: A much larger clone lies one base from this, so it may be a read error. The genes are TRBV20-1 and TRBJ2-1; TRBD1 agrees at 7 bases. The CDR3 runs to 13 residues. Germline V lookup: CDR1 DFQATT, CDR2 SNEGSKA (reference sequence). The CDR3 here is CNALRQGHNEQFF. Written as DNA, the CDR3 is TGCAATGCACTGCGACAGGGTCATAATGAGCAGTTCTTC.

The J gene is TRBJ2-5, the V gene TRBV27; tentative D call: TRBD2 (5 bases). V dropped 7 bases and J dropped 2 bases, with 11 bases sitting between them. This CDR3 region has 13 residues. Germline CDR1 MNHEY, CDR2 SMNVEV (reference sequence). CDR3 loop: CASTEPGQETQYF. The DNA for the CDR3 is TGTGCCAGCACCGAACCGGGACAAGAGACCCAGTACTTC.

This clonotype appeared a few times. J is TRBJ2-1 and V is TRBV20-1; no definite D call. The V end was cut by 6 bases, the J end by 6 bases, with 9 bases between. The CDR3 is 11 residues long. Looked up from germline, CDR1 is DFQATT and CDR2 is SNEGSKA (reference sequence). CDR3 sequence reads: CSALIVNEQFF. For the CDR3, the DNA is TGCAGTGCCCTTATCGTCAATGAGCAGTTCTTC.

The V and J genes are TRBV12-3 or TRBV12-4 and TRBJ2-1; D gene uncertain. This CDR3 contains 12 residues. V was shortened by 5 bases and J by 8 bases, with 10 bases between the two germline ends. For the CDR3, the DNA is TGTGCCAGCAGTCCAGCTAGGCATGAGCAGTTCTTC. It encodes CASSPARHEQFF.

CDR3 amino acids: CASSQAGSPYGYTF. The CDR3 coding sequence is TGTGCCAGCAGCCAAGCAGGGAGCCCCTATGGCTACACCTTC. The chain couples TRBV3-1 to TRBJ1-2; D may be TRBD1 (5 bases). Trimming took off 1 base at V and 4 bases at J, with 10 bases between the two ends. The CDR3 is 14 amino acids. Germline V gives CDR1 LGHDT, CDR2 YNNKEL (reference sequence).

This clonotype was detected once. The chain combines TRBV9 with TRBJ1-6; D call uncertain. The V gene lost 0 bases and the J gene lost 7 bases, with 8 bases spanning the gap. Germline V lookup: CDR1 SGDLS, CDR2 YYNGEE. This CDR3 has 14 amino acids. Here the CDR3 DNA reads TGTGCCAGCAGCGTAGCCCCGGAAAATTCACCCCTCCACTTT. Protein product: CASSVAPENSPLHF.

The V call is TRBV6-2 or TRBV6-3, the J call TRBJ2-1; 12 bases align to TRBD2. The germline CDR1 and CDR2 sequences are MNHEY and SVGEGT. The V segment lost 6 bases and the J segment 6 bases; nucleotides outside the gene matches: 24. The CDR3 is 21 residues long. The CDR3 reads CASRKDRLTSGSIGGFNEQFF. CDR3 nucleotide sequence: TGTGCCAGCAGAAAGGACAGATTGACTAGCGGGAGTATCGGTGGATTCAATGAGCAGTTCTTC.

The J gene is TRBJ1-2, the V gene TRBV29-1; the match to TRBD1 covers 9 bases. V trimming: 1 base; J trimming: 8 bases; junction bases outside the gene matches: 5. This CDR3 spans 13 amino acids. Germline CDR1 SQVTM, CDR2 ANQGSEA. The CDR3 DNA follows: TGCAGCGTTGAAGTTACAGGGGGCTGGGGCTACACCTTC. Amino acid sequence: CSVEVTGGWGYTF.

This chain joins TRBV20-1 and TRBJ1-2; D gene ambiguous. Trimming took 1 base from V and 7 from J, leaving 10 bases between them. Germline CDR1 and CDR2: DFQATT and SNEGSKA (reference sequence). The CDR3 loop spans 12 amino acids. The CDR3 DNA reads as TGCAGTGCTAGAGGGGGTCTAAGTGGCTACACCTTC. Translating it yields CSARGGLSGYTF.

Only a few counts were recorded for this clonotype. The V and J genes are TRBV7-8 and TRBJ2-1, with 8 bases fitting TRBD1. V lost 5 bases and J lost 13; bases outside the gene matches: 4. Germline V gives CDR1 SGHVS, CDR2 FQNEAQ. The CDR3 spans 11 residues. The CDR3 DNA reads TGTGCCAGCAGCCTGGGACAGGCTCAGTTCTTC. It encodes CASSLGQAQFF.

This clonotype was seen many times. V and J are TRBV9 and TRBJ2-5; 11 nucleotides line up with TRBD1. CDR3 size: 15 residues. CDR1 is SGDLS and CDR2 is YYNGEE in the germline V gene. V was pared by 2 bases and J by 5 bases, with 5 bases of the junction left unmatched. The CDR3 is CASSVGDRGDETQYF. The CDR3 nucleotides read TGTGCCAGCAGCGTGGGGGACAGGGGGGACGAGACCCAGTACTTC.

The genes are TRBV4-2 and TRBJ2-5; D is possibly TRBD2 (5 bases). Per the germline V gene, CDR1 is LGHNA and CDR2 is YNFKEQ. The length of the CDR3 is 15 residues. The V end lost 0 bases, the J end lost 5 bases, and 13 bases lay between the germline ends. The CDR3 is CASSQEPGKWETQYF. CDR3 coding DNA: TGTGCCAGCAGCCAAGAGCCCGGGAAGTGGGAGACCCAGTACTTC.

The CDR3 sequence: CASSPAFSGANVLTF. The CDR3 DNA reads as TGTGCCAGCAGCCCCGCCTTCTCTGGGGCCAACGTCCTGACTTTC. This chain connects TRBV7-2 to TRBJ2-6; no reliable D call. V shed 5 bases and J shed 0 bases, with 8 bases lying between them. CDR1 is SGHTA and CDR2 is FQGNSA in the germline V gene. This CDR3 is 15 amino acids long.

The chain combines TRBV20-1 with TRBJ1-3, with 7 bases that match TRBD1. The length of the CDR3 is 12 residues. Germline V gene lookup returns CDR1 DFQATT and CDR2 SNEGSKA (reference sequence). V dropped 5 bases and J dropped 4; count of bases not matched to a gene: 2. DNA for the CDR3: TGCAGTGCTTTGACAGGGGGAAACACCATATATTTT. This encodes CSALTGGNTIYF.

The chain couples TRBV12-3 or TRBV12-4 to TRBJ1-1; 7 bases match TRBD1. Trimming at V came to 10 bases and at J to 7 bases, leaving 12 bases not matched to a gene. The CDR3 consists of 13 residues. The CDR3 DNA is TGTGCCATCGAACCTAGGGGACAGTTTGAAGCTTTCTTT. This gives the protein CAIEPRGQFEAFF.

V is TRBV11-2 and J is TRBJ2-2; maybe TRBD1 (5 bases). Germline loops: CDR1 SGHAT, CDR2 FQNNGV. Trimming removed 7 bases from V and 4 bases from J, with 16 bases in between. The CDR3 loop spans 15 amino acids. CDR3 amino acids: CASNPGLTRTGELFF. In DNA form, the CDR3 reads TGTGCCAGCAATCCAGGGTTAACCCGCACCGGGGAGCTGTTTTTT.

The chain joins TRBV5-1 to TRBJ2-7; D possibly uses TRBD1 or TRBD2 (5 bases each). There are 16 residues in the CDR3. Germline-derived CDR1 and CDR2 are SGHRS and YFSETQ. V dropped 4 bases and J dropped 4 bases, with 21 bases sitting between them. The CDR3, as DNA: TGCGCCAGCAGCCAGGACCCGGGGCTAGCTGGGTACGAGCAGTACTTC. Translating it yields CASSQDPGLAGYEQYF.

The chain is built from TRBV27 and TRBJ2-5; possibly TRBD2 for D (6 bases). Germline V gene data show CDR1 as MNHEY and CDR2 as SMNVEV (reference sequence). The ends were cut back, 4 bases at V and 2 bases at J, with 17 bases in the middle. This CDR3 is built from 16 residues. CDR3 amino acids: CASSSNPGLIQETQYF. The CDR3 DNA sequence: TGTGCCAGCAGTTCCAACCCGGGACTTATTCAAGAGACCCAGTACTTC.

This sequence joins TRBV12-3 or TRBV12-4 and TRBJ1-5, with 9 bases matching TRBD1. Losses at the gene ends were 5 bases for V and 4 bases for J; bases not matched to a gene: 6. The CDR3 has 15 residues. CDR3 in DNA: TGTGCCAGCAGTGCCCGACAGGGGGGGAATCAGCCCCAGCATTTT. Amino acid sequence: CASSARQGGNQPQHF.

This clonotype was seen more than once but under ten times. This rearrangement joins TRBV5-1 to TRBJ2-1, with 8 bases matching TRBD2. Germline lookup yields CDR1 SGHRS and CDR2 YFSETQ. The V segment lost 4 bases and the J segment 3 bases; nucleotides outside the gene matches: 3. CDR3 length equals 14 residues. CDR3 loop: CASSQTSDYNEQFF. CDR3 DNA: TGCGCCAGCAGCCAGACTAGCGACTACAATGAGCAGTTCTTC.

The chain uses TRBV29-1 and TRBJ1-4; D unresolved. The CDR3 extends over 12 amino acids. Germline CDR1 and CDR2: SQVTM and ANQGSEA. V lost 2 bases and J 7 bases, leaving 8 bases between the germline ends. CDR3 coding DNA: TGCAGCGTTGAATTTGTCGGTGAAAAACTGTTTTTT. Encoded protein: CSVEFVGEKLFF. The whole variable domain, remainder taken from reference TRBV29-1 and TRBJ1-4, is SAVISQKPSRDICQRGTSLTIQCQVDSQVTMMFWYRQQPGQSLTLIATANQGSEATYESGFVIDKFPISRPNLTFSTLTVSNMSPEDSSIYLCSVEFVGEKLFFGSGTQLSVL.

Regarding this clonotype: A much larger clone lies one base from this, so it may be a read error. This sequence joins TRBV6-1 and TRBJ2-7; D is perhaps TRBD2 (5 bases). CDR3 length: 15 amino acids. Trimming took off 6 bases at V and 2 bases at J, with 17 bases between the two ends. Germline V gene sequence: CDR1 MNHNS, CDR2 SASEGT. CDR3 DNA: TGTGCCAGCAGCGACGGGTTCCGGGGAACCTACGAGCAGTACTTC. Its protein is CASSDGFRGTYEQYF.

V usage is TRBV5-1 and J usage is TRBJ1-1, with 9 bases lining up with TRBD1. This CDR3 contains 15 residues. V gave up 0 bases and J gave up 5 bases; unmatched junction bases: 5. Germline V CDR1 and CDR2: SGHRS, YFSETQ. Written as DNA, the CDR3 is TGCGCCAGCAGCTTGGCCGGGACAGGGCGAACTGAAGCTTTCTTT. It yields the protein CASSLAGTGRTEAFF.

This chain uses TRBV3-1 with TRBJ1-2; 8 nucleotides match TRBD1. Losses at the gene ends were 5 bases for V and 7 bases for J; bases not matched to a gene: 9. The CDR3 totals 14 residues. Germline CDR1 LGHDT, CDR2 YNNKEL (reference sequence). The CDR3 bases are TGTGCCAGCAGCTTCCGTACAGGGGGTTTTGGCTACACCTTC. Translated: CASSFRTGGFGYTF.

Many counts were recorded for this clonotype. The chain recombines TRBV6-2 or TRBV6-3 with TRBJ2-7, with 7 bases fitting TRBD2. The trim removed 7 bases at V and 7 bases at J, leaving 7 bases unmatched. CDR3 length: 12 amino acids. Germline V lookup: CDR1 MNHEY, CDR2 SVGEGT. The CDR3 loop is CASTTGLPEQYF. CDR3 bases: TGTGCCAGCACCACGGGACTACCTGAGCAGTACTTC.